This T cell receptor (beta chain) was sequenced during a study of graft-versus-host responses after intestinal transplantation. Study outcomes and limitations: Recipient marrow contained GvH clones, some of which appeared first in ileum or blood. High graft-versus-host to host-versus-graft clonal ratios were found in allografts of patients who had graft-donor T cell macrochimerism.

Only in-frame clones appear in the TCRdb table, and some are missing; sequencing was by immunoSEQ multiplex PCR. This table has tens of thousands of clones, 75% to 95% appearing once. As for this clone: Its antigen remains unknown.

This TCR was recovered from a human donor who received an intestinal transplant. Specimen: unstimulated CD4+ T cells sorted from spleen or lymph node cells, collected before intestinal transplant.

The CDR3 nucleotides are TGTGCTAGTGCCTGGGGAGGGTTTACGCAGTTCTTC. Translating it yields CASAWGGFTQFF. The gene calls are TRBV12-5 and TRBJ2-1; 7 bases are a match to TRBD2. V dropped 7 bases and J dropped 12; count of bases not matched to a gene: 9. CDR3 length: 12 amino acids. Germline V gene lookup returns CDR1 LGHNT and CDR2 FRNRAP.